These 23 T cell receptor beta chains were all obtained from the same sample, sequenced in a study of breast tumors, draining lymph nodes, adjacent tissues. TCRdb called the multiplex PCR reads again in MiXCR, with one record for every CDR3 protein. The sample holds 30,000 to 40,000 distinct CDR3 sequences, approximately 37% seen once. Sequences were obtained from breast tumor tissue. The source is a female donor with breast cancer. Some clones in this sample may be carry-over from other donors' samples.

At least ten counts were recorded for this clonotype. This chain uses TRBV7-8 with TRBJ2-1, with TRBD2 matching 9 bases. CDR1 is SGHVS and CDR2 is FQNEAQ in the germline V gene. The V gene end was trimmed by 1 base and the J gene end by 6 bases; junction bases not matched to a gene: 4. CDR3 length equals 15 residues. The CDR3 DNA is TGTGCCAGCAGCTTAGAGGCGCGGGAGGGCAATGAGCAGTTCTTC. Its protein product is CASSLEAREGNEQFF.

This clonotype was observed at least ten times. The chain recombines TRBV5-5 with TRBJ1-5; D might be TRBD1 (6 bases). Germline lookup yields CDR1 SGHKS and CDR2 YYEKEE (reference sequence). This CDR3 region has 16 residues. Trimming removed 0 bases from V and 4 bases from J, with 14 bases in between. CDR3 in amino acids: CASSLVLWTENQPQHF. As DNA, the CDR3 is TGTGCCAGCAGCTTGGTTCTTTGGACAGAGAATCAGCCCCAGCATTTT.

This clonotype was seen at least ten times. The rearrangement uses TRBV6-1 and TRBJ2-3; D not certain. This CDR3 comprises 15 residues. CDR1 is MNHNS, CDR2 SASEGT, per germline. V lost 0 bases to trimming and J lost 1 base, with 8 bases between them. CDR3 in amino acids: CASSEARLRTDTQYF. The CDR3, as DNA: TGTGCCAGCAGTGAAGCGCGGCTTCGCACAGATACGCAGTATTTT.

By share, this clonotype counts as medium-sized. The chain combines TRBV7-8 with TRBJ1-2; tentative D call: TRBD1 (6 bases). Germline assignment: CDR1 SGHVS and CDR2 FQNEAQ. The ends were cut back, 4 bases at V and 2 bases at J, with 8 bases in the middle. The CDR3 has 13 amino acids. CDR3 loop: CASSWTENYGYTF. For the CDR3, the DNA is TGTGCCAGCAGCTGGACAGAAAACTATGGCTACACCTTC.

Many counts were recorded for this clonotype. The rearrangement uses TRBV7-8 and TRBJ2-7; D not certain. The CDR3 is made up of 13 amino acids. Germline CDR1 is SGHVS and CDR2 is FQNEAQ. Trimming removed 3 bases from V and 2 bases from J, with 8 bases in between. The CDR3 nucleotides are TGTGCCAGCAGCTTGGTCAGAACCTACGAGCAGTACTTC. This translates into CASSLVRTYEQYF.

CDR3 in DNA: TGTGCCAGCAGCTTTCCGGGGGGCTACGAGCAGTACTTC. Translating gives CASSFPGGYEQYF. The V gene is TRBV5-6, the J gene TRBJ2-7; 7 bases match TRBD2. The CDR3 has 13 residues. Germline CDR1 is SGHDT and CDR2 is YYEEEE. V was pared by 2 bases and J by 3 bases, with 2 bases of the junction left unmatched.

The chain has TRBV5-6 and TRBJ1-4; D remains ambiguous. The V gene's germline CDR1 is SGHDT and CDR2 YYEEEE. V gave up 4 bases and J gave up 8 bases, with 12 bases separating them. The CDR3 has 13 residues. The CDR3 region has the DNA TGTGCCAGCAGCACCCCGTCGAAAGAAAAACTGTTTTTT. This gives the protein CASSTPSKEKLFF.

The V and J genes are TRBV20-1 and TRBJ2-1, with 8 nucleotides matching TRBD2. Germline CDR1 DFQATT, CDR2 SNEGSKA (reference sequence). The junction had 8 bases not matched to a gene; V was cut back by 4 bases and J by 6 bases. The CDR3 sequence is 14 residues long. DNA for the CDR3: TGCAGTGCTAATGTAGCGGGACTCCGCAATGAGCAGTTCTTC. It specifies CSANVAGLRNEQFF.

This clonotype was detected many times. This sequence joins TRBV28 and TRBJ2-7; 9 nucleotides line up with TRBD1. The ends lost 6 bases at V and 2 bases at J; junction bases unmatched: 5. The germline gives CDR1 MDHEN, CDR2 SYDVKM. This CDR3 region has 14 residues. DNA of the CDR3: TGTGCCAGCAGGGGACAGGGCAGTCCCTACGAGCAGTACTTC. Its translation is CASRGQGSPYEQYF. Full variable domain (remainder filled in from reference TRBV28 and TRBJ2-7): DVKVTQSSRYLVKRTGEKVFLECVQDMDHENMFWYRQDPGLGLRLIYFSYDVKMKEKGDIPEGYSVSREKKERFSLILESASTNQTSMYLCASRGQGSPYEQYFGPGTRLTVT.

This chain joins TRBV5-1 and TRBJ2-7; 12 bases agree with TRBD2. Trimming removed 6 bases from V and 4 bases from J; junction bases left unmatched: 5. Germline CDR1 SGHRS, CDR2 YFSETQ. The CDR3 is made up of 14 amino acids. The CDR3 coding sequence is TGCGCCAGCACCCCAGGGACTAGCGGGTACGAGCAGTACTTC. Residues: CASTPGTSGYEQYF.

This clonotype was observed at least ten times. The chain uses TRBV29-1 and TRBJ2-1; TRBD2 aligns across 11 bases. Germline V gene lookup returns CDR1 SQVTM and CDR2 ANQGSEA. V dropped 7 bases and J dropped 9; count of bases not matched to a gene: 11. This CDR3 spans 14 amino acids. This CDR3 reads CSARLAGRSGEQFF. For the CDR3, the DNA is TGCAGCGCCCGACTAGCGGGAAGGTCGGGTGAGCAGTTCTTC.

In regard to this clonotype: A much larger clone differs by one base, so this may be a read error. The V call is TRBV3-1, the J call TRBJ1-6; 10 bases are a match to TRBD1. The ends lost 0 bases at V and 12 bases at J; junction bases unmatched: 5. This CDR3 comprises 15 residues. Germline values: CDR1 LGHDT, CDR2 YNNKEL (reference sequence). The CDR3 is CASSQETDRGGPLHF. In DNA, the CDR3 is TGTGCCAGCAGCCAAGAGACGGACAGGGGGGGACCCCTCCACTTT.

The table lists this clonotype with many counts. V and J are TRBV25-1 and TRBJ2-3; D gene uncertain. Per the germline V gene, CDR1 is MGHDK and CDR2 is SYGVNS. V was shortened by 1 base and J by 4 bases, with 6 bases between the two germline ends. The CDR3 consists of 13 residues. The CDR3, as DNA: TGTGCCAGCAGTGAATTCGGGCCAGATACGCAGTATTTT. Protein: CASSEFGPDTQYF.

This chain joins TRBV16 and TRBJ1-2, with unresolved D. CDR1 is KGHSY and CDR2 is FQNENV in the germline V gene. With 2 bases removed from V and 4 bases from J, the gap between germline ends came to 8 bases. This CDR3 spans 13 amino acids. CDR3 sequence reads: CASSQEGGYGYTF. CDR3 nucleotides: TGTGCCAGCAGCCAAGAGGGTGGCTATGGCTACACCTTC.

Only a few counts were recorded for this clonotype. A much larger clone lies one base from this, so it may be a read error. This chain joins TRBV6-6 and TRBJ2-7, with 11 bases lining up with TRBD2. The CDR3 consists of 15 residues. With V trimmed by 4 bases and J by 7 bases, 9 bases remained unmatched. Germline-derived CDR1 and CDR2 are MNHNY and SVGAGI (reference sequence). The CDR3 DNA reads TGTGCCAGCAGTTGGGAACTAGCGGGGGTAGGGGAGCAGTACTTC. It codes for CASSWELAGVGEQYF.

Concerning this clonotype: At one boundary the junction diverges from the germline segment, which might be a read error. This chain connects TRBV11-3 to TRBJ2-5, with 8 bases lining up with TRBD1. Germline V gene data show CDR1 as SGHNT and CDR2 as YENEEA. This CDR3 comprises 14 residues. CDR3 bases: TGTGCCAGCAGCTTAGGGACAGGGTCCGAGACCCGGTACTTC. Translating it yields CASSLGTGSETRYF.

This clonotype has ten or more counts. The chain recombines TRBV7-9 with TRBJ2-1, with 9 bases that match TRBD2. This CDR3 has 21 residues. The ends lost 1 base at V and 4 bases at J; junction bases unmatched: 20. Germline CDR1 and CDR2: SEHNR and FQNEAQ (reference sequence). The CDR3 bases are TGTGCCAGCAGCTTAGGTCGAAGGGGTTGGACTAGCGCATTGGGTTACAATGAGCAGTTCTTC. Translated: CASSLGRRGWTSALGYNEQFF. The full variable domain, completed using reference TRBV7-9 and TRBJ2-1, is DTGVSQNPRHKITKRGQNVTFRCDPISEHNRLYWYRQTLGQGPEFLTYFQNEAQLEKSRLLSDRFSAERPKGSFSTLEIQRTEQGDSAMYLCASSLGRRGWTSALGYNEQFFGPGTRLTVL.

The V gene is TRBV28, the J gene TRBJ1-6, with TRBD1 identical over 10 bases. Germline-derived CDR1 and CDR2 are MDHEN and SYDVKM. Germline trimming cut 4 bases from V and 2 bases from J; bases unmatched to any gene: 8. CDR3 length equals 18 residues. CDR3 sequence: CASSSGPGQGTYNSPLHF. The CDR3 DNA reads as TGTGCCAGCAGTTCGGGGCCGGGACAGGGGACCTATAATTCACCCCTCCACTTT.

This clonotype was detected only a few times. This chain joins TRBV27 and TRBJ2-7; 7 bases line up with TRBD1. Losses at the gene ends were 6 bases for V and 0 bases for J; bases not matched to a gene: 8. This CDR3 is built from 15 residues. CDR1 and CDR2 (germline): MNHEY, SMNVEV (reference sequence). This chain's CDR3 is CASSRSGTVSYEQYF. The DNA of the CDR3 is TGTGCCAGCAGCCGCTCCGGGACAGTCTCCTACGAGCAGTACTTC.

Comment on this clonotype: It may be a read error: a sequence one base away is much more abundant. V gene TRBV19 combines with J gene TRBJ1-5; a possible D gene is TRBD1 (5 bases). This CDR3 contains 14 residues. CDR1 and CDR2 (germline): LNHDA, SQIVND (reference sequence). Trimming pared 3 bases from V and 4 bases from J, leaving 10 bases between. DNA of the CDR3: TGTGCCAGTAGTATGTCGGGGGAGAATCAGCCCCAGCATTTT. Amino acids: CASSMSGENQPQHF.

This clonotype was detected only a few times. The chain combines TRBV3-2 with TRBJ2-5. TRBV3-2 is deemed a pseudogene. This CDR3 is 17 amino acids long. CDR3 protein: CASSQDLRADSQETQYF. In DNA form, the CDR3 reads TGTGCCAGCAGCCAAGATCTCAGAGCTGACTCCCAAGAGACCCAGTACTTC.

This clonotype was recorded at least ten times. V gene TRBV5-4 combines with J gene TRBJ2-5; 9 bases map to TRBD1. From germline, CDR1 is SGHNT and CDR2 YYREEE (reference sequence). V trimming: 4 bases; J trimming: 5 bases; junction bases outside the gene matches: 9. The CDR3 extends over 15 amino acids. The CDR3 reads CASSQPGQGRETQYF. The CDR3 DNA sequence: TGTGCCAGCAGCCAGCCGGGACAGGGACGCGAGACCCAGTACTTC.

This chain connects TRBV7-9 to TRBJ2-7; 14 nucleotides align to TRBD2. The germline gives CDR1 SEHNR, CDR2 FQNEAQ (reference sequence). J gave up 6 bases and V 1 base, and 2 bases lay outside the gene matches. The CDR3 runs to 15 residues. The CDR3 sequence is CASSLVGLAGVEQYF. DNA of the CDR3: TGTGCCAGCAGCTTAGTGGGACTAGCGGGAGTCGAGCAGTACTTC.